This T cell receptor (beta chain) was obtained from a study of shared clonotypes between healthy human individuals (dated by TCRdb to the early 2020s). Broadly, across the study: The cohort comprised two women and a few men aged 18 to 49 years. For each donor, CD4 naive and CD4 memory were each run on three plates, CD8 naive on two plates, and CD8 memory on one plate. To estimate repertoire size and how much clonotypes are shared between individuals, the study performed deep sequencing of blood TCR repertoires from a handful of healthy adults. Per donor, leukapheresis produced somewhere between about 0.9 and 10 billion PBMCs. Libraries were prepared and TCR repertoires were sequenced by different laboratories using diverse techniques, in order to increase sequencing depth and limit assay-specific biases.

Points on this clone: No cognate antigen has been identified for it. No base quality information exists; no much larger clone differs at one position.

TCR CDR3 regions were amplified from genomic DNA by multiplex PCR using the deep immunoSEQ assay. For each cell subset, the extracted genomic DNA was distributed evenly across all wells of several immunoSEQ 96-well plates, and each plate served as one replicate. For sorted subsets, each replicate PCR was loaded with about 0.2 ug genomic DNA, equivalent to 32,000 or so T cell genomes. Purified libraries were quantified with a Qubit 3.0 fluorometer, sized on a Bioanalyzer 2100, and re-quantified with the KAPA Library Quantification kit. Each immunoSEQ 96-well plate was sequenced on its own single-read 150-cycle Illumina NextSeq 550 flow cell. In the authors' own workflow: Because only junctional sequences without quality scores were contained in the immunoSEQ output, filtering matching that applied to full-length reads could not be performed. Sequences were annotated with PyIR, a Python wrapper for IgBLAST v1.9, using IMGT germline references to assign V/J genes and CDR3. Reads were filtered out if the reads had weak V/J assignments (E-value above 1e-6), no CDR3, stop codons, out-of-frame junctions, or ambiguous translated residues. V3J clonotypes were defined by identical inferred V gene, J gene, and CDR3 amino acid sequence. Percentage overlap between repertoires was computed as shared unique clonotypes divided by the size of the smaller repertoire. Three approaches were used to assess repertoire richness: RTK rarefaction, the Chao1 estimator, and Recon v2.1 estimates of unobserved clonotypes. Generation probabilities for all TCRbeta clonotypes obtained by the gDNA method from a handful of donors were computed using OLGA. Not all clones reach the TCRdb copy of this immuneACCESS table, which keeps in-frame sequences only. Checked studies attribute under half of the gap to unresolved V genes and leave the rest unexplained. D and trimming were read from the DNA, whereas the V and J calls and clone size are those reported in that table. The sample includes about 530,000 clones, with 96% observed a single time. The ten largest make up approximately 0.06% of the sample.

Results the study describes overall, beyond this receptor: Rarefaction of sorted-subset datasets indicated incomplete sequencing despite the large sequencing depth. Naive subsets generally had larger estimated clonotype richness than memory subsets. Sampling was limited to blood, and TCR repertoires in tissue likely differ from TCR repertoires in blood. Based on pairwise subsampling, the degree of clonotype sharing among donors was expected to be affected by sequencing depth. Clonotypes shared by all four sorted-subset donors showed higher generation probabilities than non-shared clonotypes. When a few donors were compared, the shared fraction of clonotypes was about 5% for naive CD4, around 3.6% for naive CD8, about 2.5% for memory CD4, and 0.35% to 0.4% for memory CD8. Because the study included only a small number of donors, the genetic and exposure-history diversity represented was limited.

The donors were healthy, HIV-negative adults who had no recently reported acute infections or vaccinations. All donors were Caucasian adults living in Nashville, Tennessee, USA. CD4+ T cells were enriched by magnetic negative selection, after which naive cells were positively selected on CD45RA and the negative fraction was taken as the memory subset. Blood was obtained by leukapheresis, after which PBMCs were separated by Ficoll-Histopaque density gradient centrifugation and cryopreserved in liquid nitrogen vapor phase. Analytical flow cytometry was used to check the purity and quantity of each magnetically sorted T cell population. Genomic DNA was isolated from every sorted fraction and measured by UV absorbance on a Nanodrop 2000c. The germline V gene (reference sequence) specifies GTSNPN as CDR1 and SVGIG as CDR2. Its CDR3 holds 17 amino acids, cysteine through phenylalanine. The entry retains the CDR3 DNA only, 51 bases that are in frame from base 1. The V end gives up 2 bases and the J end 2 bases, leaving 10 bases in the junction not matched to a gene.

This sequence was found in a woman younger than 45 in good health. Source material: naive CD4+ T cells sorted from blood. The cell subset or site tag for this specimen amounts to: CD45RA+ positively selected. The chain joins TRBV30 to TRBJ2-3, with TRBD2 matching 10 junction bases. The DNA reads TGTGCCTGGAGTCCCCCCCGGACTAGCGGAAACACAGATACGCAGTATTTT. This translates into CAWSPPRTSGNTDTQYF.